This passage covers 12 T cell receptor beta chains from one sample sequenced in a study of CD8 T cells in Susac syndrome. Random hexamers primed reverse transcription of about 0.45 to 1 ug RNA. TCRdb used MiXCR to reprocess the immunoSEQ multiplex PCR reads, holding one entry per CDR3 protein. The repertoire holds some 200,000 distinct CDR3 sequences, about 95% seen once, with about 0.15% in the top ten. The sample comprised CD8+ T cells from PBMCs. These receptors all stem from a human donor with Susac syndrome.

This chain connects TRBV2 to TRBJ1-2; D remains ambiguous. CDR1 is SNHLY, CDR2 FYNNEI, per germline. The CDR3 spans 14 residues. V lost 4 bases and J lost 8, with 17 bases in between. This chain's CDR3 is CASSVNHSPGGYTF. DNA of the CDR3: TGTGCCAGCAGTGTGAACCACTCTCCGGGAGGCTACACCTTC.

V is TRBV27 and J is TRBJ2-5, with no clear D. This CDR3 is built from 13 residues. V gave up 6 bases and J gave up 3 bases, with 11 bases separating them. Germline V gene lookup returns CDR1 MNHEY and CDR2 SMNVEV (reference sequence). The CDR3 is CASSDPWEETQYF. The CDR3 DNA reads TGTGCCAGCAGCGATCCTTGGGAAGAGACCCAGTACTTC.

The rearrangement uses TRBV3-1 and TRBJ2-5, with D hard to call. In germline, CDR1 is LGHDT, CDR2 YNNKEL (reference sequence). CDR3 length: 16 residues. Between the trimmed V and J ends, which lost 0 bases and 9 bases, there was a span of 20 bases. Written as DNA, the CDR3 is TGTGCCAGCAGCCAAGATCATTCAAGGTGGCCAAGGGCCCAGTACTTC. Translated, it gives CASSQDHSRWPRAQYF.

The chain uses TRBV4-1 and TRBJ1-5; D unclear. This CDR3 has 15 residues. Germline CDR1 MGHRA, CDR2 YSYEKL. The V and J ends lost 0 bases and 9 bases respectively, with 15 bases between them. The CDR3 nucleotides read TGCGCCAGCAGCCAAGACACCACCTTTTTGGGGCCCCAGCATTTT. Its translation: CASSQDTTFLGPQHF.

The chain carries TRBV15 and TRBJ2-1, with D perhaps TRBD1 (5 bases). V lost 0 bases, J lost 7 bases, and 13 bases lay in between. From germline, CDR1 is LNHNV and CDR2 YYDKDF (reference sequence). This CDR3 contains 15 residues. CDR3 sequence (DNA): TGTGCCACCAGCAGAGAGGTTCAGGGTCAGAATGAGCAGTTCTTC. Encoded protein: CATSREVQGQNEQFF.

This rearrangement joins TRBV7-3 to TRBJ2-1, with D unclear. Germline V gene sequence: CDR1 SGHTA, CDR2 FQGTGA. The CDR3 totals 13 residues. Trimming took 5 bases from V and 7 from J, leaving 12 bases between them. CDR3: CASSPELGNEQFF. The CDR3, as DNA: TGTGCCAGCAGCCCAGAACTCGGGAATGAGCAGTTCTTC.

The rearrangement links TRBV7-9 to TRBJ1-3; 10 bases agree with TRBD1. The V and J ends lost 4 bases and 6 bases, in that order; junction bases with no gene match: 12. The CDR3 runs to 17 residues. In germline, CDR1 is SEHNR, CDR2 FQNEAQ (reference sequence). CDR3 sequence reads: CASSSPARDRGLNTIYF. In DNA, the CDR3 is TGTGCCAGCAGCTCGCCAGCCCGGGACAGGGGCTTAAACACCATATATTTT.

The chain combines TRBV29-1 with TRBJ2-3, with D perhaps given as TRBD1 or TRBD2 (5 bases each). The CDR3 length is 15 residues. Germline-derived CDR1 and CDR2 are SQVTM and ANQGSEA. Between the trimmed V and J ends, which lost 4 bases and 6 bases, there was a span of 20 bases. The CDR3 reads CSVAGTPTSTDTQYF. The DNA for the CDR3 is TGCAGCGTTGCCGGGACCCCCACATCAACGGATACGCAGTATTTT.

This clonotype was counted between two and nine times. The CDR3: CASSEGTGNTEAFF. The CDR3 DNA follows: TGTGCCAGCAGCGAGGGAACGGGGAACACTGAAGCTTTCTTT. The J gene is TRBJ1-1, the V gene TRBV9, with no clear D. The germline V gene encodes CDR1 SGDLS and CDR2 YYNGEE. V lost 3 bases to trimming and J lost 1 base, with 10 bases between them. The CDR3 runs to 14 residues.

The chain couples TRBV20-1 to TRBJ2-1, with 7 positions matching TRBD2. This CDR3 spans 14 amino acids. J gave up 0 bases and V 5 bases, and 4 bases lay outside the gene matches. Germline V gene lookup returns CDR1 DFQATT and CDR2 SNEGSKA (reference sequence). The CDR3 region has the DNA TGCAGTGCTGCCAGCGGGGACTCCTACAATGAGCAGTTCTTC. It yields the protein CSAASGDSYNEQFF.

The gene calls are TRBV2 and TRBJ1-5; no clear D gene. V lost 6 bases to trimming and J lost 0 bases, with 9 bases between them. Germline CDR1 is SNHLY and CDR2 is FYNNEI. The CDR3 is 14 amino acids. The CDR3 protein is CASRGTRSNQPQHF. CDR3 sequence (DNA): TGTGCCAGCAGGGGAACTCGTAGCAATCAGCCCCAGCATTTT.

The chain combines TRBV5-1 with TRBJ1-1; D is unresolved. This CDR3 has 14 residues. Germline assignment: CDR1 SGHRS and CDR2 YFSETQ. V was clipped by 4 bases and J by 1 base, with 11 bases between them. CDR3 in amino acids: CASSRTVENTEAFF. As DNA, the CDR3 is TGCGCCAGCAGCCGTACCGTTGAGAACACTGAAGCTTTCTTT.